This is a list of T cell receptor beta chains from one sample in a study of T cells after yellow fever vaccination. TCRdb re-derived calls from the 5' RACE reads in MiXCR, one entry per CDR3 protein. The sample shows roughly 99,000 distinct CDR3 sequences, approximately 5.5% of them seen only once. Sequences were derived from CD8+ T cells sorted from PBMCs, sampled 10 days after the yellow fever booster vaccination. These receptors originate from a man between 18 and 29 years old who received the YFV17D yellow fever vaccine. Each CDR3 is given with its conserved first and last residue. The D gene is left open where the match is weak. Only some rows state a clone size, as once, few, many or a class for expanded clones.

TGTGCCAGCAGCCTCGACTCGTTGGCAACTAATGAAAAACTGTTTTTT	CASSLDSLATNEKLFF	few	.	TRBV4-2	TRBJ1-4
TGCAGTGCTAGCCAGAAACAACGCCGACCGTATGAAGCTTTCTTT	CSASQKQRRPYEAFF	few	.	TRBV20-1	TRBJ1-1
TGTGCCATCTACTCTGGGGCCAACGTCCTGACTTTC	CAIYSGANVLTF	few	.	TRBV7-9	TRBJ2-6
TGCGCCAGCAGCCAAGATCCCACAGGGTACACTGAAGCTTTCTTT	CASSQDPTGYTEAFF	.	.	TRBV4-1	TRBJ1-1
TGTGCCAGCAGCGGACAGCCTCATGAAAAACTGTTTTTT	CASSGQPHEKLFF	.	.	TRBV7-9	TRBJ1-4
TGTGCCATCAGTGAGCCCCAAGGAGGAACTAGCGGAGACGCTAGCACAGATACGCAGTATTTT	CAISEPQGGTSGDASTDTQYF	.	TRBD2	TRBV10-3	TRBJ2-3
TGCAGTGCTAGGATGAGGACTAGAGAGACCCAGTACTTC	CSARMRTRETQYF	few	TRBD2	TRBV20-1	TRBJ2-5
TGTGCCAGCAGTTGGGTCGGGGGATTTGTTGGGGGGACGCAGTATTTT	CASSWVGGFVGGTQYF	.	.	TRBV6-2/TRBV6-3	TRBJ2-3
TGTGCCAACTACCCCGTCGGGGAGCTGTTTTTT	CANYPVGELFF	.	.	TRBV7-9	TRBJ2-2
TGTGCCTGGAGTGGAGCGGGGGGGCCTGAAGAGACCCAGTACTTC	CAWSGAGGPEETQYF	few	TRBD2	TRBV30	TRBJ2-5
TGTGCCAGCAGCTTAGCGGTAGCGGGGGGCGTGATCATCACCGGGGAGCTGTTTTTT	CASSLAVAGGVIITGELFF	few	TRBD2	TRBV7-6	TRBJ2-2